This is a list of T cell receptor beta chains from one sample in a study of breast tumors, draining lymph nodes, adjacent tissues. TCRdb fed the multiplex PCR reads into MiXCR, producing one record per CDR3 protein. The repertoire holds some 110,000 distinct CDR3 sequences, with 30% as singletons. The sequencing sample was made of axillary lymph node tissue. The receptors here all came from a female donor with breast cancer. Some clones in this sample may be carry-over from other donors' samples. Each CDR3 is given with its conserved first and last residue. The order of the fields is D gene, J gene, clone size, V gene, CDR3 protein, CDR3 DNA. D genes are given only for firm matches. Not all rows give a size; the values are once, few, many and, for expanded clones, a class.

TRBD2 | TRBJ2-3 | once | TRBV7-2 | CASSTLAGGTDTQYF | TGTGCCAGCAGCACTCTAGCGGGGGGCACAGATACGCAGTATTTT
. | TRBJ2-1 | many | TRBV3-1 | CASSPYLGNNEQFF | TGTGCCAGCAGCCCGTACCTCGGAAACAATGAGCAGTTCTTC
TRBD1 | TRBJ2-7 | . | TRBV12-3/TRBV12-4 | CASSPRTGFPYEQYF | TGTGCCAGCAGTCCTCGGACAGGGTTCCCCTACGAGCAGTACTTC
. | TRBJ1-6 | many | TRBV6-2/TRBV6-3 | CASSGDSSALHF | TGTGCCAGCAGTGGCGACAGCAGTGCCCTCCACTTT
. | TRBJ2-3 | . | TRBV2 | CASSDGTRRDTQYF | TGTGCCAGCAGCGATGGGACGCGGCGGGATACGCAGTATTTT
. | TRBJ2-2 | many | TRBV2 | CASSEGRGRVTGELFF | TGTGCCAGCAGTGAGGGGAGGGGGCGGGTCACCGGGGAGCTGTTTTTT
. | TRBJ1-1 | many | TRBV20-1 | CSDWQNTEAFF | TGCAGTGACTGGCAGAACACTGAAGCTTTCTTT
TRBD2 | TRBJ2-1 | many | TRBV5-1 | CASSQLSRLAGPYNEQFF | TGCGCCAGCAGCCAACTCTCTAGACTAGCGGGGCCATACAATGAGCAGTTCTTC
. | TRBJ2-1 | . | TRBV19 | CASSMRRDGLDNEQFF | TGTGCCAGTAGTATGCGGAGGGACGGCCTCGACAATGAGCAGTTCTTC
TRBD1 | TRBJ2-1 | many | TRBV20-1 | CSARAMTGAHYNEQFF | TGCAGTGCTAGGGCTATGACAGGGGCTCACTACAATGAGCAGTTCTTC
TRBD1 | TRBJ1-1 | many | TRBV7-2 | CASRLTGVTEAFF | TGTGCCAGCAGGTTAACAGGGGTGACTGAAGCTTTCTTT
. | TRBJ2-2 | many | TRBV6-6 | CASRSTGYTGELFF | TGTGCCAGCAGGTCTACAGGGTACACCGGGGAGCTGTTTTTT
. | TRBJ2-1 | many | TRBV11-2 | CASSPIAGSYNEQFF | TGTGCCAGCAGCCCCATTGCGGGATCCTACAATGAGCAGTTCTTC